The sequence of this TCR beta chain was determined in a study of cytomegalovirus exposure and HLA in healthy donors. PCR involved 60 Vbeta and 13 Jbeta primers. Profiled with immunoSEQ multiplex PCR; TCRdb holds only in-frame clones, not every one. The repertoire holds some 140,000 clones, with roughly 80% as singletons. With 3 bases clipped from V and 6 bases from J, the junction kept 8 bases outside the gene matches. The germline V gene encodes CDR1 MRHNA and CDR2 SNTAGT. This CDR3 spans 15 amino acids. This clonotype was obtained from a woman in her fifties or sixties in good health and CMV-seronegative. Sequencing used PBMCs. The chain combines TRBV6-4 with TRBJ2-3; 8 bases line up with TRBD2. CDR3 protein: CASSERAGVADTQYF. Here the CDR3 DNA reads TGTGCCAGCAGTGAGCGAGCGGGAGTTGCCGATACGCAGTATTTT.